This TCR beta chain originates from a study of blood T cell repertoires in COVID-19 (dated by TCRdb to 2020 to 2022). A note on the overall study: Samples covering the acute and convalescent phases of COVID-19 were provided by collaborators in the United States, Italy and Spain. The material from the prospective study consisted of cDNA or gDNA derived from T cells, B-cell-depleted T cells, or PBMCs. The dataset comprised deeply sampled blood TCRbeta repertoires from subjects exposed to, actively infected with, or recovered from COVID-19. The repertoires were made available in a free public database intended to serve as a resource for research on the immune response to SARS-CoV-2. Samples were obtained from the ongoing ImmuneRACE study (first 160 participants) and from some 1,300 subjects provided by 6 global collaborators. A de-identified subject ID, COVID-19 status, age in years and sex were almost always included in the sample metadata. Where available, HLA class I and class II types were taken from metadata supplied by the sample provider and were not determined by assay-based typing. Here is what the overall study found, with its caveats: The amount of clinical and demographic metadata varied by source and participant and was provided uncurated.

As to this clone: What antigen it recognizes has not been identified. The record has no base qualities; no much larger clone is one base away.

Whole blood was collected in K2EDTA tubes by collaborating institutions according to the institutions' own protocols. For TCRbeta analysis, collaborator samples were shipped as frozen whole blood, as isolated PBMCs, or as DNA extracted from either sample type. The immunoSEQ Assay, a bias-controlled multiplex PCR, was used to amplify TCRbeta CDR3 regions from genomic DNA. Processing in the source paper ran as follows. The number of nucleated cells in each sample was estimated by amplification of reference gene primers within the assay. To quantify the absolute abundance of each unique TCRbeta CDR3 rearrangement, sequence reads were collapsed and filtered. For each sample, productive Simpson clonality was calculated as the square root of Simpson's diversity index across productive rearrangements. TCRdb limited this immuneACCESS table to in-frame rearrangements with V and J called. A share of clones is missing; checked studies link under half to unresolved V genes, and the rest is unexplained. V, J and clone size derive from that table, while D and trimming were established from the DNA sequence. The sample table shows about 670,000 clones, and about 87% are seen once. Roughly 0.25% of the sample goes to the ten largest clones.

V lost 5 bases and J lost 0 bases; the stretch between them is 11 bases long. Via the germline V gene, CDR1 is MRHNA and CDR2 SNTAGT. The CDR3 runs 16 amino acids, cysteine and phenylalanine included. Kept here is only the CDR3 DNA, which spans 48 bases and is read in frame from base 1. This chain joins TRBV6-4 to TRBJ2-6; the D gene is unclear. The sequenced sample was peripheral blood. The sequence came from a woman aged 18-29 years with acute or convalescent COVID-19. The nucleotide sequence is TGTGCCAGCAGTTTCAGCGTTGGCTCTGGGGCCAACGTCCTGACTTTC. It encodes CASSFSVGSGANVLTF.